Listed below are T cell receptor beta chains from one sample, sequenced in a study of response to subunit inactivated influenza vaccine. Via MiXCR, TCRdb re-called the RT-PCR reads, giving one row per CDR3 protein. The sample has about 780,000 distinct CDR3 sequences, about 18% seen once. Here the sequenced sample was PBMCs from blood, taken 5 days after vaccination. Every receptor here comes from a man aged 50-59 years who received an inactivated influenza vaccine. Each CDR3 is given with its conserved first and last residue. D genes are given only for firm matches. Rows give clone size only sometimes, using once, few, many, or a class for an expanded clone.

J gene: TRBJ2-2; D gene: .; clone size: few; V gene: TRBV12-3/TRBV12-4; CDR3 DNA: TGTGCCAGCAGTGGTAACAGGAACACCGGGGAGCTGTTTTTT; CDR3 protein: CASSGNRNTGELFF
J gene: TRBJ1-2; D gene: TRBD1; clone size: few; V gene: TRBV19; CDR3 DNA: TGTGCCAGTAGTATCGGGACAGGCGCCTATGGCTACACCTTC; CDR3 protein: CASSIGTGAYGYTF
J gene: TRBJ2-2; D gene: .; clone size: few; V gene: TRBV5-4; CDR3 DNA: TGTGCCAGCAGCTTGTTGGGACACCAGAACACCGGGGAGCTGTTTTTT; CDR3 protein: CASSLLGHQNTGELFF
J gene: TRBJ2-3; D gene: .; clone size: .; V gene: TRBV9; CDR3 DNA: TGTGCCAGCAGTCACTCTTTGAGCACAGATACGCAGTATTTT; CDR3 protein: CASSHSLSTDTQYF
J gene: TRBJ2-2; D gene: .; clone size: .; V gene: TRBV4-2; CDR3 DNA: TGTGCCAGCAGCCGAATCCCTGGCACCGGGGAGCTGTTTTTT; CDR3 protein: CASSRIPGTGELFF
J gene: TRBJ2-7; D gene: .; clone size: .; V gene: TRBV20-1; CDR3 DNA: TGCAGTGCTAGTTTCGGGCTTAGGGCAGGGAGCTCCTACGAGCAGTACTTC; CDR3 protein: CSASFGLRAGSSYEQYF
J gene: TRBJ2-1; D gene: TRBD2; clone size: .; V gene: TRBV4-2; CDR3 DNA: TGTGCCAGCAGCCGAAACCTAGCGGGTACCAATGAGCAGTTCTTC; CDR3 protein: CASSRNLAGTNEQFF
J gene: TRBJ2-7; D gene: .; clone size: .; V gene: TRBV5-1; CDR3 DNA: TGCGCCAGCCGCTTGGATAGCAGGAGGGAGCAGTACTTC; CDR3 protein: CASRLDSRREQYF
J gene: TRBJ2-1; D gene: TRBD1; clone size: .; V gene: TRBV25-1; CDR3 DNA: TGTGCCAGCAGAGAACACCCGGGACAGGGACACAATGAGCAGTTCTTC; CDR3 protein: CASREHPGQGHNEQFF
J gene: TRBJ2-2; D gene: TRBD1; clone size: many; V gene: TRBV5-6; CDR3 DNA: TGTGCCAGCAGTGAGATTGACAGGGCGGACACCGGGGAGCTGTTTTTT; CDR3 protein: CASSEIDRADTGELFF
J gene: TRBJ2-2; D gene: TRBD1; clone size: few; V gene: TRBV6-1; CDR3 DNA: TGTGCCAGCAGTGTCAACAGGGGCCCCACCGGGGAGCTGTTTTTT; CDR3 protein: CASSVNRGPTGELFF
J gene: TRBJ2-1; D gene: TRBD2; clone size: .; V gene: TRBV7-9; CDR3 DNA: TGTGCCAGCAGCCATACTAGCGATGAGCAGTTCTTC; CDR3 protein: CASSHTSDEQFF
J gene: TRBJ2-3; D gene: .; clone size: .; V gene: TRBV6-1; CDR3 DNA: TGTGCCAGCAGCGAGGTTAGCACAGATACGCAGTATTTT; CDR3 protein: CASSEVSTDTQYF
J gene: TRBJ2-7; D gene: TRBD2; clone size: .; V gene: TRBV20-1; CDR3 DNA: TGCAGTGCTAGAGTAATCGGCGGGGGGGAACCCTACGAGCAGTACTTC; CDR3 protein: CSARVIGGGEPYEQYF